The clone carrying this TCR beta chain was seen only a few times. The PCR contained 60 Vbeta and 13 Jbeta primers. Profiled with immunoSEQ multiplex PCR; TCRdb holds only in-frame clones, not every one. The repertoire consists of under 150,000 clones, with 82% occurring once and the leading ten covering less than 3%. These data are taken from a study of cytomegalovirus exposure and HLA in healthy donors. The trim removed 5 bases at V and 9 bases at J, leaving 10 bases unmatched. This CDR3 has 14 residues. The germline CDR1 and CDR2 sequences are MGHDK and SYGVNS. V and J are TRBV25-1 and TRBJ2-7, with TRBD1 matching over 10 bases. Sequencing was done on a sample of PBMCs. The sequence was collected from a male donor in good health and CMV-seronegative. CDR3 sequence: CASSPGTGAFGQYF. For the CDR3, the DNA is TGTGCCAGCAGTCCCGGGACAGGGGCCTTCGGGCAGTACTTC.